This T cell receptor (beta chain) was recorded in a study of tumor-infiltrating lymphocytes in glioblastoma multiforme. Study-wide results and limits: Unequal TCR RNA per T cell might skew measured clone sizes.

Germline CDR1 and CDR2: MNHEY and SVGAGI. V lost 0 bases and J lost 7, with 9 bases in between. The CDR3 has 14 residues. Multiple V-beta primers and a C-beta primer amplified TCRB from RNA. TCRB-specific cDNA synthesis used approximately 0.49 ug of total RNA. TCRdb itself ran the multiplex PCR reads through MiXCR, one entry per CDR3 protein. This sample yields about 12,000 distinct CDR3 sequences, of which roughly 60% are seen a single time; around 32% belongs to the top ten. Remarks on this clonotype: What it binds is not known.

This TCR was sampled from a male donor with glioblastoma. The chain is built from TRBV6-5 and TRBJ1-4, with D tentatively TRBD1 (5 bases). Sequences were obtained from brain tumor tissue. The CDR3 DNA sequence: TGTGCCAGCAGTTACTCCCAGGGTGGTGAAAAACTGTTTTTT. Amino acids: CASSYSQGGEKLFF.